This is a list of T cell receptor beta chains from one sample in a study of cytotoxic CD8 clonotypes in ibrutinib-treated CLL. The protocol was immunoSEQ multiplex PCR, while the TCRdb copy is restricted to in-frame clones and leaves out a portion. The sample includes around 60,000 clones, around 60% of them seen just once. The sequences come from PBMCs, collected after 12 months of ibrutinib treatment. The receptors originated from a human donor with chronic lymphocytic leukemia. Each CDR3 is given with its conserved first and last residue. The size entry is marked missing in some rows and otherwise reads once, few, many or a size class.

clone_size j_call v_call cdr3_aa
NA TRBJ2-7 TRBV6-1 CASSEAQARGHEQYF
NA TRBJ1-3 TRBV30 CAWSRAQGPGNTIYF
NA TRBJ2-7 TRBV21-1 CASSKEVGGTDFSYEQYF
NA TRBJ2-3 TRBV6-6 CASSYSKGTQYF
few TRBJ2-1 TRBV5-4 CASSLGLEQFF
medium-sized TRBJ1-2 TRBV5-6 CASSPTPRNYGYTF
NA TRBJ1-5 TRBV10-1 CASSESQSGNQPQHF
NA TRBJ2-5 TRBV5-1 CASSLDGALQETQYF
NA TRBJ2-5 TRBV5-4 CASSLGTIQETQYF
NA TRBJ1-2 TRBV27 CASTNGQGQGGGYTF
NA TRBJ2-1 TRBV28 CASSTKRRGGEQFF